This TCR beta chain was found in a study of cytomegalovirus exposure and HLA in healthy donors. PCR was performed using 60 Vbeta and 13 Jbeta primers. Data came from immunoSEQ multiplex PCR; TCRdb stores just in-frame clones and leaves some out. The sample consists of 150,000 to 200,000 clones, about 81% of them appearing once. CDR1 is LGHNA, CDR2 YSLEER, per germline. The CDR3 totals 15 residues. V shed 4 bases and J shed 2 bases, with 13 bases lying between them. Study results and caveats: A later analysis linked a missense DCLRE1C variant to TCR beta V- and J-gene trimming. In an earlier analysis, most TCR beta V segments were productive about 87% or about 30% of the time.

Of note for this clone: Its antigen is not identified.

The V and J genes are TRBV4-3 and TRBJ2-3; possibly TRBD2 for D (7 bases). Input material: PBMCs. The TCR comes from a man between 18 and 29 years old in good health and CMV-seronegative. This chain's CDR3 is CASSLRGAVTDTQYF. The CDR3 DNA sequence: TGCGCCAGCAGCCTACGGGGGGCGGTCACAGATACGCAGTATTTT.